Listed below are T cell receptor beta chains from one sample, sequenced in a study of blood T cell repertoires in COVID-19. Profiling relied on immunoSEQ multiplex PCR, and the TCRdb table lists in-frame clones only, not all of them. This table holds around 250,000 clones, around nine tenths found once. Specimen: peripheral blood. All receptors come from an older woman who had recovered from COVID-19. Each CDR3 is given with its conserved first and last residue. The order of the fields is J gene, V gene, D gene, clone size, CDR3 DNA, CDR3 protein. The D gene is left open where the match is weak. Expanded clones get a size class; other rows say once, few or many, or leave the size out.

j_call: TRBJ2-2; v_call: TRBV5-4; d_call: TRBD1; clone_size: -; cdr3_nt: TGTGCCAGCAGCTTAAGACAGGGGGACACCGGGGAGCTGTTTTTT; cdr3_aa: CASSLRQGDTGELFF
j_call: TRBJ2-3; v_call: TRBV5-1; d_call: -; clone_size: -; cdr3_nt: TGCGCCAGCAGCTTCGGTGGGGGGGCGGTAGATACGCAGTATTTT; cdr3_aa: CASSFGGGAVDTQYF
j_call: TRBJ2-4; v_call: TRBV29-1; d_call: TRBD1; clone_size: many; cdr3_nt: TGCAGCGTATCACAGGGGGCCTCGGAAAACATTCAGTACTTC; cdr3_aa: CSVSQGASENIQYF
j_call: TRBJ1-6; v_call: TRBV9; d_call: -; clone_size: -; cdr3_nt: TGTGCCAGCAGCAAACCCGGGGAGGGGAATTCACCCCTCCACTTT; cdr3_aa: CASSKPGEGNSPLHF
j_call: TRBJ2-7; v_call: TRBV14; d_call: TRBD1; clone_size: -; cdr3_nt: TGTGCCAGCAACACAGGGGGTCCTGTCTACGAGCAGTACTTC; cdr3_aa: CASNTGGPVYEQYF
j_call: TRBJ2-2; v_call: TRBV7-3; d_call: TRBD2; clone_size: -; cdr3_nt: TGTGCCAGCAGCTTGAATAGCGGGGCCGGGGAGCTGTTTTTT; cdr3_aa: CASSLNSGAGELFF
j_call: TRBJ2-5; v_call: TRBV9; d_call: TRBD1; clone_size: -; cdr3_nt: TGTGCCAGCAGCTCTCAGGGGGCTCGAGAGACCCAGTACTTC; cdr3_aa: CASSSQGARETQYF
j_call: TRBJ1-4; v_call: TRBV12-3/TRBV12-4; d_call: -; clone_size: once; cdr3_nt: TGTGCCAGCAGTTTGCGGGAGACTTGGCTGTTTTTT; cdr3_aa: CASSLRETWLFF
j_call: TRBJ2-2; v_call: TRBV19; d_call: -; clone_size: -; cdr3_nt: TGTGCCAGTAGTATAGGCAGGATACTAGGCGGGGAGCTGTTTTTT; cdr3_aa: CASSIGRILGGELFF
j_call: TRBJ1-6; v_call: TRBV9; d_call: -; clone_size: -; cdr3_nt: TGTGCCAGCAGCGTCTCAGGGGCCCCCTATAATTCACCCCTCCACTTT; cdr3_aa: CASSVSGAPYNSPLHF
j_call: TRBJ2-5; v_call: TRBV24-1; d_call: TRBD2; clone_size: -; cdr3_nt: TGTGCCACCTCCGGGGGGGGCCTGGAGACCCAGTACTTC; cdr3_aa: CATSGGGLETQYF
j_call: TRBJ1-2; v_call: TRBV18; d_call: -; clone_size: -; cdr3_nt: TGTGCCAGCTCCCCGAGGACAGAAGACTATGGCTACACCTTC; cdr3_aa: CASSPRTEDYGYTF
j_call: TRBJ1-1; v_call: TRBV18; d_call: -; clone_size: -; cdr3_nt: TGTGCCAGCTCACCATCCTCAGCGACTGAAGCTTTCTTT; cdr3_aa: CASSPSSATEAFF
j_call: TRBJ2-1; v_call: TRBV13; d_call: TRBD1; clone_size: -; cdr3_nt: TGTGCCAGCAGCCCCCCCCGACGACAGGGAAATTACAATGAGCAGTTCTTC; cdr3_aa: CASSPPRRQGNYNEQFF
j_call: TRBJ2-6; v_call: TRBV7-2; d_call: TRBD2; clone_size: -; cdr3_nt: TGTGCCAGCAGCTTAGCCGCGGGGGTTGGGGCCAACGTCCTGACTTTC; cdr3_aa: CASSLAAGVGANVLTF